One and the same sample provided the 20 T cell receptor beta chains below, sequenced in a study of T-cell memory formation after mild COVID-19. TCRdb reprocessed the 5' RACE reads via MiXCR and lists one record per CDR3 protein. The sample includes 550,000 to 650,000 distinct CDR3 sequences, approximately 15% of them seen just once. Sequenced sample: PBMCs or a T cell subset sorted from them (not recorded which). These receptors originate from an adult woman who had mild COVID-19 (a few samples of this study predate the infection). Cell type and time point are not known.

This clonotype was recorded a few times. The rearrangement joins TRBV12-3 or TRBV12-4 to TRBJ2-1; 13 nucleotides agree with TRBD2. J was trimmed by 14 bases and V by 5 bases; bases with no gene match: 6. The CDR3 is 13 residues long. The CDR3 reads CASSPDTSGREFF. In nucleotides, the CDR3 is TGTGCCAGCAGTCCCGACACTAGCGGGAGGGAGTTCTTC.

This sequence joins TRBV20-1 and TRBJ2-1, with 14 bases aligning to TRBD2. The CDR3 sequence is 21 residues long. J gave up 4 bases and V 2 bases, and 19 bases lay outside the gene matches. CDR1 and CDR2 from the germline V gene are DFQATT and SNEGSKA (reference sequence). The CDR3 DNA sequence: TGCAGTGCTAGAACCCCCCATGGGACTAGCGGGGGCCGAAGAAGATACAATGAGCAGTTCTTC. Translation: CSARTPHGTSGGRRRYNEQFF.

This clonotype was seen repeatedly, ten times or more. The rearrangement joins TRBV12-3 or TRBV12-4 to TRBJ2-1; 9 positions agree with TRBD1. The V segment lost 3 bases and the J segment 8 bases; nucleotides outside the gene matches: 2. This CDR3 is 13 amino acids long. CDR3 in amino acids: CASSLGQGYEQFF. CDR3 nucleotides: TGTGCCAGCAGTTTGGGACAGGGCTATGAGCAGTTCTTC.

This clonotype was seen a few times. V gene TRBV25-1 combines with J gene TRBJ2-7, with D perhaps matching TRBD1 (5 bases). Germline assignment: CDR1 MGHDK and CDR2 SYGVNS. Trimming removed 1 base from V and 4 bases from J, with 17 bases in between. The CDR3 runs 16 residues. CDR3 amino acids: CASSELGRAQGYEQYF. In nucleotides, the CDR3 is TGTGCCAGCAGTGAATTAGGCAGGGCCCAAGGGTACGAGCAGTACTTC.

CDR3 sequence (DNA): TGTGCCTGGACCAGGACAGGGGCCACTAATGAAAAACTGTTTTTT. The encoded protein is CAWTRTGATNEKLFF. The chain combines TRBV30 with TRBJ1-4; 9 bases agree with TRBD1. V lost 4 bases to trimming and J lost 2 bases; unmatched junction nucleotides: 5. Per the germline V gene, CDR1 is GTSNPN and CDR2 is SVGIG (reference sequence). CDR3 size: 15 residues.

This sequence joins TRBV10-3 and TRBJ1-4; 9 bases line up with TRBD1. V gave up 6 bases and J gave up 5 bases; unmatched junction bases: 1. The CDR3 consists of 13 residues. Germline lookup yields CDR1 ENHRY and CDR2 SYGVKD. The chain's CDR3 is CAIRGTGNEKLFF. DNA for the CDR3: TGTGCCATCAGGGGGACAGGGAATGAAAAACTGTTTTTT.

The CDR3 spells CASSPWTGAGYEQYF. In nucleotides, the CDR3 is TGTGCCAGCAGCCCCTGGACTGGGGCGGGCTACGAGCAGTACTTC. V usage is TRBV7-2 and J usage is TRBJ2-7; D is tentatively TRBD1 or TRBD2 (5 bases each). Germline assignment: CDR1 SGHTA and CDR2 FQGNSA. The CDR3 is 15 residues long. Deletions cut 5 bases from V and 3 bases from J, with 17 bases between.

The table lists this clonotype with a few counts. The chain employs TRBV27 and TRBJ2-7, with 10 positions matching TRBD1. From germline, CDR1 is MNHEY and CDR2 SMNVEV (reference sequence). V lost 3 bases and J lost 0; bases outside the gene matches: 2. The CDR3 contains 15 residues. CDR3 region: CASSFRDRGSYEQYF. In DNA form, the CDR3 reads TGTGCCAGCAGTTTCCGGGACAGGGGCTCCTACGAGCAGTACTTC.

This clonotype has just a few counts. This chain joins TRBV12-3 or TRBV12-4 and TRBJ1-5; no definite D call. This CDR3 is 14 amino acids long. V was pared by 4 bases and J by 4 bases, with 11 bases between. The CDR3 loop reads CASSSDNRNQPQHF. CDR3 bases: TGTGCCAGCAGTTCCGACAATAGAAATCAGCCCCAGCATTTT.

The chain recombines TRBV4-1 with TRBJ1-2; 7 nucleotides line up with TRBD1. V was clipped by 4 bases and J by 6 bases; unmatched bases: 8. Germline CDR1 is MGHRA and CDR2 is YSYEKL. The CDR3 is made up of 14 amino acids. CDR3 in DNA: TGCGCCAGCAGCCCATCAGGACAGGTGGATGGCTACACCTTC. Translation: CASSPSGQVDGYTF.

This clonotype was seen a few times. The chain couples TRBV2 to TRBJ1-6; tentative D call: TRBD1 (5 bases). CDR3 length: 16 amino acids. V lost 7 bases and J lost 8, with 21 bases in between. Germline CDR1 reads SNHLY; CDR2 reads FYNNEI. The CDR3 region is CASTLEGRLKDSPLHF. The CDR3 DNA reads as TGTGCCAGCACTCTTGAGGGACGGCTAAAAGATTCACCCCTCCACTTT.

Here the CDR3 reads CSARVEENSNQPQHF. The CDR3 DNA sequence: TGCAGTGCTAGAGTAGAGGAGAATAGCAATCAGCCCCAGCATTTT. The chain carries TRBV20-1 and TRBJ1-5; D remains unclear. V was shortened by 1 base and J by 0 bases, with 10 bases between the two germline ends. CDR3 length: 15 amino acids. Germline-derived CDR1 and CDR2 are DFQATT and SNEGSKA (reference sequence).

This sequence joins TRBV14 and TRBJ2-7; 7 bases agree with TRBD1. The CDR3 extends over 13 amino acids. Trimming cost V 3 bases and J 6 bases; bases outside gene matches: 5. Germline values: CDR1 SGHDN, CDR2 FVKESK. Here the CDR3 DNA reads TGTGCCAGCAGCCACGGGACAGTCTCCGAGCAGTACTTC. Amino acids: CASSHGTVSEQYF.

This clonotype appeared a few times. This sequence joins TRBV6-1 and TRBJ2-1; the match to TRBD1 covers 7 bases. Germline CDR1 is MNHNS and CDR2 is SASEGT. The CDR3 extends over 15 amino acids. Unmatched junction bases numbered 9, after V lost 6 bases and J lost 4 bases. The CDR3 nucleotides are TGTGCCAGCAGGCCGTCCAGGGGGTTTTACAATGAGCAGTTCTTC. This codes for CASRPSRGFYNEQFF.

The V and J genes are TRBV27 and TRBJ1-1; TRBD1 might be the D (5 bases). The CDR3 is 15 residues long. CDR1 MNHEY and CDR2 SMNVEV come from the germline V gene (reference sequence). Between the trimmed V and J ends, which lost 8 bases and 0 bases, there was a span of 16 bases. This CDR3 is CASRRSTGLNTEAFF. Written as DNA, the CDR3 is TGTGCCAGCCGTCGTTCCACAGGTCTGAACACTGAAGCTTTCTTT.

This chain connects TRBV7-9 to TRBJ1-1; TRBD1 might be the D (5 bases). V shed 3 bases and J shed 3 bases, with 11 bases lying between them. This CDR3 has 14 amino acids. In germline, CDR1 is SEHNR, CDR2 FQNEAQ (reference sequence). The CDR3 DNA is TGTGCCAGCAGCTTGGGGCCGACCCACACTGAAGCTTTCTTT. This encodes CASSLGPTHTEAFF.

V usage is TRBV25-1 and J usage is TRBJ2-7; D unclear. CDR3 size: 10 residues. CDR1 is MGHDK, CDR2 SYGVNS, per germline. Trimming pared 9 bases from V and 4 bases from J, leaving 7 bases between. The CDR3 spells CARHPYEQYF. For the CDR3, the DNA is TGTGCCAGACACCCATACGAGCAGTACTTC.

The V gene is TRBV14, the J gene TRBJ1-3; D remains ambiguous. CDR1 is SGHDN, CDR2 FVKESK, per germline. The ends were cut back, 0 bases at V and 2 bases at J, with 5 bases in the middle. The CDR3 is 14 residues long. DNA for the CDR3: TGTGCCAGCAGCCAAGACATTGCTGGAAACACCATATATTTT. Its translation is CASSQDIAGNTIYF.

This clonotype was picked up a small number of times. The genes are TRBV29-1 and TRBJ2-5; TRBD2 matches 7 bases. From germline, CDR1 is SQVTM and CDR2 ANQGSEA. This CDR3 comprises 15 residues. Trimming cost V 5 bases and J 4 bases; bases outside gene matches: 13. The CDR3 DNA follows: TGCAGCGTTACCCCCTCGGGGGGTGGAATAGAGACCCAGTACTTC. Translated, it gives CSVTPSGGGIETQYF.

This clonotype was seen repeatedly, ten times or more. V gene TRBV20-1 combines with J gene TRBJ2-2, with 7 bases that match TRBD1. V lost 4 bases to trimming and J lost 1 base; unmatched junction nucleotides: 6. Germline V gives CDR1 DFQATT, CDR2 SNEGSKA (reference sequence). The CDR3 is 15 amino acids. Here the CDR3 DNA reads TGCAGTGCTACGGGACAGACCGTGAACACCGGGGAGCTGTTTTTT. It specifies CSATGQTVNTGELFF.